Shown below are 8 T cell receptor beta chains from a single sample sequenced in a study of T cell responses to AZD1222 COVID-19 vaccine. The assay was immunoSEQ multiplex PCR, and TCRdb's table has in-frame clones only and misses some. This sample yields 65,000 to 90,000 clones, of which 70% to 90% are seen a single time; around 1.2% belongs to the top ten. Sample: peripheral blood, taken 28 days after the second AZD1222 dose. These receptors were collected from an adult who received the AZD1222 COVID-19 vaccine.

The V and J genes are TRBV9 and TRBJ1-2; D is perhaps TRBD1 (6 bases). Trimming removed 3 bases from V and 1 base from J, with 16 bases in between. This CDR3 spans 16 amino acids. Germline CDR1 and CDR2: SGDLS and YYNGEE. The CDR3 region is CASSARDTDFNYGYTF. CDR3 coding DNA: TGTGCCAGCAGCGCCAGGGACACGGACTTTAACTATGGCTACACCTTC.

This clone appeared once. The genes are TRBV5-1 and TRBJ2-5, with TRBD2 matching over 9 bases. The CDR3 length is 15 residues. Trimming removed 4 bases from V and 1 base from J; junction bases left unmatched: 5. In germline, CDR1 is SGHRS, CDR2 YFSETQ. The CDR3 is CASSPLTSGQETQYF. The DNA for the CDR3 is TGCGCCAGCAGCCCCCTGACTAGCGGCCAAGAGACCCAGTACTTC.

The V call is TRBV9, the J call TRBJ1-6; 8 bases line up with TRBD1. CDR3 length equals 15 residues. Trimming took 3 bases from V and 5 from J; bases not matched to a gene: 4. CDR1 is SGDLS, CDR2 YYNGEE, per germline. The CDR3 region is CASSGGTGNNSPLHF. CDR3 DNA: TGTGCCAGCAGCGGCGGGACAGGAAATAATTCACCCCTCCACTTT.

The CDR3 spells CASTPLSNQPQHF. The CDR3, as DNA: TGTGCCAGCACACCCCTCAGCAATCAGCCCCAGCATTTT. V usage is TRBV2 and J usage is TRBJ1-5; D not certain. V dropped 7 bases and J dropped 1 base, with 8 bases sitting between them. Per the germline V gene, CDR1 is SNHLY and CDR2 is FYNNEI. The length of the CDR3 is 13 residues.

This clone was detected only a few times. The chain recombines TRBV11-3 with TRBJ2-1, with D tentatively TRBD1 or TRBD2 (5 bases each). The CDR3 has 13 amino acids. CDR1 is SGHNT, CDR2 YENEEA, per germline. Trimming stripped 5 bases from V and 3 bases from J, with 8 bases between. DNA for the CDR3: TGTGCCAGCAGCCGGGGCGGCTACAATGAGCAGTTCTTC. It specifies CASSRGGYNEQFF.

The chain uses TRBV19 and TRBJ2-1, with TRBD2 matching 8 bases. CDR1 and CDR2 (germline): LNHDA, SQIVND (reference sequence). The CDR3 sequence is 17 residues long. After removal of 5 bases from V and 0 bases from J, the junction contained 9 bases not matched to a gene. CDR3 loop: CASSSRLAGISYNEQFF. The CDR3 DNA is TGTGCCAGTAGTTCCCGGTTAGCGGGAATCTCCTACAATGAGCAGTTCTTC.

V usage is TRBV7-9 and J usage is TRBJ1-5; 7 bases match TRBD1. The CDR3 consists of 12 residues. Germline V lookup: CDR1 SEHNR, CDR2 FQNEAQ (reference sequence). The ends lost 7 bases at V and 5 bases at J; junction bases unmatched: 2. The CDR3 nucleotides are TGTGCCAGCAACACAGGGGATCAGCCCCAGCATTTT. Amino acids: CASNTGDQPQHF.

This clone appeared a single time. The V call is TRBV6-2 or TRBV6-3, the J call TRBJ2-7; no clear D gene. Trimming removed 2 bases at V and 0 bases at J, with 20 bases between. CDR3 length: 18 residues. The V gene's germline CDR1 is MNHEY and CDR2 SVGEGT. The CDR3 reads CASSYPVREAGSSYEQYF. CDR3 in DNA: TGTGCCAGCAGTTACCCCGTTCGTGAGGCCGGAAGCTCCTACGAGCAGTACTTC.